This TCR beta chain was documented in a study of blood T cell repertoires in COVID-19. Study-level information: The United States, Italy and Spain supplied acute and convalescent COVID-19 samples.

The V gene lost 10 bases and the J gene lost 2 bases, with 8 bases spanning the gap. Germline assignment: CDR1 LNHDA and CDR2 SQIVND (reference sequence). The CDR3 extends over 11 amino acids. Profiled with immunoSEQ multiplex PCR; TCRdb holds only in-frame clones, not every one. The sample shows about 42,000 clones, 77% of them seen only once. The sequenced sample consisted of peripheral blood. This chain connects TRBV19 to TRBJ1-2, with unresolved D. The TCR originated in a woman in her sixties or seventies with acute or convalescent COVID-19. The CDR3: CAIKTNYGYTF. In DNA, the CDR3 is TGTGCCATTAAGACAAACTATGGCTACACCTTC.